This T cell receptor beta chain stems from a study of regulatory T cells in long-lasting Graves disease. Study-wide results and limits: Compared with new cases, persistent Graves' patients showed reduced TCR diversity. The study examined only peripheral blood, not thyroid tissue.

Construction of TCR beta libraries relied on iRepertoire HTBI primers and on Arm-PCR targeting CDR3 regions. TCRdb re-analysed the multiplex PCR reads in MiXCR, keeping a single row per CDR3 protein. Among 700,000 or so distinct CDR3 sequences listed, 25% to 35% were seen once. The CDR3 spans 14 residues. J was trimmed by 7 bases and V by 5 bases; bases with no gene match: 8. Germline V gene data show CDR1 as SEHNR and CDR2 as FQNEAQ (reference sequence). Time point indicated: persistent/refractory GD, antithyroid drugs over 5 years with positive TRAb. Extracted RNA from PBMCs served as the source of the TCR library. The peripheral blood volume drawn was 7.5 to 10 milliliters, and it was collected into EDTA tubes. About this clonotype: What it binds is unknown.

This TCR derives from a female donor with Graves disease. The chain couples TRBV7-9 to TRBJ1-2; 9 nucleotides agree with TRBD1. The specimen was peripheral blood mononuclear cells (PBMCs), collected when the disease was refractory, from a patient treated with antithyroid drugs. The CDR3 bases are TGTGCCAGCAGCCCGGGGACAGGGACGGCTGGCTACACCTTC. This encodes CASSPGTGTAGYTF.